The T cell receptor beta chain under discussion was sequenced for a study of blood T cell repertoires in COVID-19. Study-level information: COVID-19 samples, acute and convalescent, were from the United States, Italy and Spain.

Per the study methods: Estimation of nucleated cell counts relied on the amplification of reference gene primers. Sequencing was performed with immunoSEQ multiplex PCR; in TCRdb, only in-frame clones are kept and a portion is missing. V and J calls and clone size are as listed in that table; D and trimming were resolved from the DNA. In the table there are about 130,000 clones, roughly 80% of which are singletons. The CDR3 totals 11 residues. Trimming took off 0 bases at V and 10 bases at J, with 9 bases between the two ends. Germline V gene lookup returns CDR1 DFQATT and CDR2 SNEGSKA (reference sequence). This clone was seen only a few times.

This TCR came from a man between 65 and 85 years old with acute or convalescent COVID-19. Sequencing was done on a sample of peripheral blood. The V and J genes are TRBV20-1 and TRBJ1-1; D may be TRBD1 (5 bases). The CDR3: CSARDRTIAFF. In nucleotides, the CDR3 is TGCAGTGCTAGAGATCGGACAATAGCTTTCTTT.